Each of the 18 T cell receptor beta chains below was sequenced from the same sample in a study of T cells in localized non-small cell lung cancer. Libraries were prepared by immunoSEQ multiplex PCR; TCRdb keeps only in-frame clonotypes and omits some of them. Here the sample spans some 11,000 clones, 85% to 95% being singletons. The material was peripheral blood, obtained before any cancer treatment. The receptors come from a male donor aged 60 or older with stage III lung adenocarcinoma.

The chain combines TRBV30 with TRBJ1-5; 9 bases map to TRBD1. Germline V gene lookup returns CDR1 GTSNPN and CDR2 SVGIG (reference sequence). The CDR3 is made up of 16 amino acids. The V and J ends lost 2 bases and 8 bases, in that order; junction bases with no gene match: 13. CDR3: CAWSSQGAFSMKPQHF. In DNA form, the CDR3 reads TGTGCCTGGAGTTCACAGGGGGCATTCTCGATGAAGCCCCAGCATTTT. The full variable domain, its missing parts supplied by reference TRBV30 and TRBJ1-5, is SQTIHQWPATLVQPVGSPLSLECTVEGTSNPNLYWYRQAAGRGLQLLFYSVGIGQISSEVPQNLSASRPQDRQFILSSKKLLLSDSGFYLCAWSSQGAFSMKPQHFGDGTRLSIL.

The chain employs TRBV29-1 and TRBJ2-2, with D possibly being TRBD2 (5 bases). This CDR3 is 13 amino acids long. Germline loops: CDR1 SQVTM, CDR2 ANQGSEA. Trimming stripped 1 base from V and 8 bases from J, with 11 bases between. CDR3 bases: TGCAGCGTTGAAGGGCCGACGGGGGGGGAGCTGTTTTTT. Protein product: CSVEGPTGGELFF.

This clone was seen once. This sequence joins TRBV11-2 and TRBJ2-7; TRBD2 aligns across 11 bases. The CDR3 is made up of 17 amino acids. Germline V CDR1 and CDR2: SGHAT, FQNNGV. After removal of 1 base from V and 0 bases from J, the junction contained 5 bases not matched to a gene. CDR3 loop: CASSLGLAGSISYEQYF. For the CDR3, the DNA is TGTGCCAGCAGCTTAGGACTAGCGGGATCAATCTCCTACGAGCAGTACTTC.

The chain recombines TRBV18 with TRBJ1-2; no firm D call. CDR3 size: 13 residues. Germline V lookup: CDR1 KGHSH, CDR2 LQKENI. V was clipped by 6 bases and J by 4 bases, with 12 bases between them. CDR3 in DNA: TGTGCCAGCTCTTACGACGCGGGCTATGGCTACACCTTC. It yields the protein CASSYDAGYGYTF.

Notes on this clone: At one boundary the junction diverges from the germline segment, which might be a read error. The chain couples TRBV19 to TRBJ2-4; D unresolved. Per germline, CDR1 LNHDA and CDR2 SQIVND (reference sequence). The CDR3 is 13 amino acids. The CDR3 region is CVSSMLAKNIQYF. The CDR3 DNA is TGTGTCAGTAGTATGTTAGCCAAAAACATTCAGTACTTC.

The rearrangement uses TRBV7-2 and TRBJ2-1, with TRBD1 matching over 11 bases. Trimming cost V 4 bases and J 4 bases; bases outside gene matches: 12. The CDR3 spans 18 residues. From germline, CDR1 is SGHTA and CDR2 FQGNSA. The CDR3 region has the DNA TGTGCCAGCAGCTCTCTCCCTCCCGGGACAGGGGGTTACAATGAGCAGTTCTTC. It encodes CASSSLPPGTGGYNEQFF.

The chain uses TRBV25-1 and TRBJ2-7; TRBD1 might be the D (6 bases). Germline values: CDR1 MGHDK, CDR2 SYGVNS. The CDR3 consists of 14 residues. V lost 1 base and J lost 5, with 12 bases in between. This chain's CDR3 is CASSESTGRHEQYF. CDR3 DNA sequence: TGTGCCAGCAGTGAATCAACAGGGCGCCACGAGCAGTACTTC.

The CDR3 spells CAISEGKEKLFF. The CDR3 DNA reads as TGTGCCATCAGTGAGGGGAAGGAAAAACTGTTTTTT. V and J are TRBV10-3 and TRBJ1-4; D remains ambiguous. The CDR3 spans 12 residues. Germline CDR1 ENHRY, CDR2 SYGVKD. Between the trimmed V and J ends, which lost 2 bases and 8 bases, there was a span of 6 bases.

The chain uses TRBV5-1 and TRBJ2-1, with 10 positions matching TRBD2. With 2 bases clipped from V and 6 bases from J, the junction kept 14 bases outside the gene matches. The CDR3 has 18 residues. The germline CDR1 and CDR2 sequences are SGHRS and YFSETQ. CDR3 amino acids: CASSFEASGRGTSNEQFF. CDR3 nucleotides: TGCGCCAGCAGCTTCGAGGCTAGCGGGAGAGGGACGAGCAATGAGCAGTTCTTC.

The chain carries TRBV27 and TRBJ1-4; weak D call: TRBD1 (6 bases). The germline V gene encodes CDR1 MNHEY and CDR2 SMNVEV (reference sequence). Trimming pared 6 bases from V and 10 bases from J, leaving 15 bases between. This CDR3 contains 13 residues. The CDR3 reads CASSIYRASKLFF. The CDR3 DNA sequence: TGTGCCAGCAGCATTTACAGGGCATCAAAACTGTTTTTT.

This chain uses TRBV29-1 with TRBJ1-1; 7 positions agree with TRBD1. Per germline, CDR1 SQVTM and CDR2 ANQGSEA. The CDR3 sequence is 14 residues long. Trimming removed 4 bases from V and 4 bases from J; junction bases left unmatched: 9. CDR3 residues: CSVVGGGGGTEAFF. The CDR3 nucleotides read TGCAGCGTTGTAGGGGGCGGTGGCGGCACTGAAGCTTTCTTT.

The chain joins TRBV4-1 to TRBJ1-1, with a tentative D call TRBD1 (5 bases). The V end lost 1 base, the J end lost 1 base, and 13 bases lay between the germline ends. CDR3 length equals 16 residues. Looked up from germline, CDR1 is MGHRA and CDR2 is YSYEKL. In nucleotides, the CDR3 is TGCGCCAGCAGCCAAGCGGAGACAGAGGAGAACACTGAAGCTTTCTTT. Protein product: CASSQAETEENTEAFF.

This chain uses TRBV5-1 with TRBJ2-7; D possibly corresponds to TRBD2 (5 bases). The germline V gene has CDR1 SGHRS and CDR2 YFSETQ. The V gene lost 4 bases and the J gene lost 0 bases, with 11 bases spanning the gap. The CDR3 consists of 14 residues. The CDR3 coding sequence is TGCGCCAGCAGCCGGGAAGGACGCTCCTACGAGCAGTACTTC. This codes for CASSREGRSYEQYF.

The chain recombines TRBV6-1 with TRBJ1-4; D gene ambiguous. Trimming stripped 7 bases from V and 7 bases from J, with 10 bases between. Germline-derived CDR1 and CDR2 are MNHNS and SASEGT. The length of the CDR3 is 12 residues. Written as DNA, the CDR3 is TGTGCCAGCACAGTCGGTGTTGAAAAACTGTTTTTT. It is translated as CASTVGVEKLFF.

The chain combines TRBV7-9 with TRBJ1-1; D is unclear. This CDR3 is built from 13 residues. V dropped 8 bases and J dropped 2 bases, with 12 bases sitting between them. Looked up from germline, CDR1 is SEHNR and CDR2 is FQNEAQ (reference sequence). The CDR3 is CASLSSLNTEAFF. The CDR3 DNA follows: TGTGCCAGCCTATCCTCACTTAACACTGAAGCTTTCTTT.

In its sample, this clone is medium-sized (0.01 to 0.1%). The chain carries TRBV15 and TRBJ2-3; TRBD2 agrees at 10 bases. Germline V gene lookup returns CDR1 LNHNV and CDR2 YYDKDF (reference sequence). V dropped 5 bases and J dropped 3; count of bases not matched to a gene: 5. There are 15 residues in the CDR3. The CDR3 region is CATSPGLADTDTQYF. In DNA form, the CDR3 reads TGTGCCACCAGCCCCGGACTAGCGGATACAGATACGCAGTATTTT.

V gene TRBV15 combines with J gene TRBJ2-3; 10 bases line up with TRBD2. Looked up from germline, CDR1 is LNHNV and CDR2 is YYDKDF (reference sequence). The CDR3 runs to 16 residues. The V segment lost 1 base and the J segment 6 bases; nucleotides outside the gene matches: 7. This CDR3 reads CATSRVLAGHVDTQYF. CDR3 nucleotides: TGTGCCACCAGCAGAGTACTAGCGGGACATGTGGATACGCAGTATTTT.

Only a few counts were recorded for this clone. V gene TRBV28 combines with J gene TRBJ2-6, with 9 positions matching TRBD1. Germline CDR1 reads MDHEN; CDR2 reads SYDVKM. Trimming at V came to 6 bases and at J to 2 bases, leaving 11 bases not matched to a gene. The CDR3 spans 18 residues. The DNA of the CDR3 is TGTGCCAGCAGCCCAGCGGGACAGGGAAAACCTGGGGCCAACGTCCTGACTTTC. It codes for CASSPAGQGKPGANVLTF.